This T cell receptor beta chain was recorded in a study of cytomegalovirus exposure and HLA in healthy donors. Study-wide findings and caveats: Analysis was performed later, and it showed HLA-associated TCR beta chains to be more clonally expanded than equally common others. Later analysis identified several of the most significant clusters that appeared linked to common viral pathogens. With further analysis later on, most CMV-associated TCR beta chains appeared HLA-restricted.

A word on this clone: Its target is unknown.

Looked up from germline, CDR1 is MDHEN and CDR2 is SYDVKM. The V and J ends lost 3 bases and 1 base respectively, with 9 bases between them. The CDR3 spans 15 residues. The PCR contained 60 Vbeta and 13 Jbeta primers. Repertoires were generated with immunoSEQ multiplex PCR, while TCRdb's copy carries only in-frame clones and drops some. The repertoire includes roughly 160,000 clones, approximately 71% of them detected once, and less than 9.5% sits in the top ten. The source of this sequence is a woman aged 40 to 50 in good health and CMV-seropositive. V gene TRBV28 combines with J gene TRBJ1-4; D not certain. Material for sequencing was PBMCs. CDR3 DNA sequence: TGTGCCAGCAGTTTTTTGGTCGGAACTAATGAAAAACTGTTTTTT. This gives the protein CASSFLVGTNEKLFF.